Given below is one TCR beta chain in context. This specimen belongs to a study of cytotoxic CD8 clonotypes in ibrutinib-treated CLL. Method: immunoSEQ multiplex PCR; TCRdb's copy keeps in-frame clones and lacks some. Of roughly 53,000 clones listed, 50% to 70% are singletons. The CDR3 has 14 amino acids. CDR1 is MDHEN and CDR2 is SYDVKM in the germline V gene. The V end was cut by 1 base, the J end by 2 bases, with 5 bases between. Sequenced material: PBMCs, taken at disease progression, from a patient treated with ibrutinib. The chain joins TRBV28 to TRBJ2-2; D gene uncertain. This sequence was found in a human donor with chronic lymphocytic leukemia. The CDR3 DNA follows: TGTGCCAGCAGTTTATACACTAACACCGGGGAGCTGTTTTTT. Amino acid sequence: CASSLYTNTGELFF.